This TCR beta chain appears in the sequencing data of a study of blood T cell repertoires in COVID-19. As for the study in general: Material from acute and convalescent COVID-19 was sourced from the United States, Italy and Spain. The cDNA or gDNA used as material had been derived from T cells, B-cell-depleted T cells, or PBMCs.

Sequenced by immunoSEQ multiplex PCR; TCRdb stores in-frame clones only, minus some. The table has more than 250,000 clones, around 88% seen once. This clone was observed once. The V gene lost 3 bases and the J gene lost 4 bases, with 22 bases spanning the gap. Germline V gene data show CDR1 as MGHRA and CDR2 as YSYEKL. The CDR3 length is 18 residues. Participants reported their clinical history, and cohort assignment relied on those reports. This chain links TRBV4-1 with TRBJ2-1; D unclear. The sequencing sample was made of PBMCs or T cells enriched from blood (not recorded which). The sequence was obtained from a woman in her thirties or forties with acute COVID-19. The CDR3 sequence is CASSQSAVAYRSYNEQFF. The CDR3 DNA follows: TGCGCCAGCAGCCAGAGCGCCGTGGCCTATCGGTCATACAATGAGCAGTTCTTC.